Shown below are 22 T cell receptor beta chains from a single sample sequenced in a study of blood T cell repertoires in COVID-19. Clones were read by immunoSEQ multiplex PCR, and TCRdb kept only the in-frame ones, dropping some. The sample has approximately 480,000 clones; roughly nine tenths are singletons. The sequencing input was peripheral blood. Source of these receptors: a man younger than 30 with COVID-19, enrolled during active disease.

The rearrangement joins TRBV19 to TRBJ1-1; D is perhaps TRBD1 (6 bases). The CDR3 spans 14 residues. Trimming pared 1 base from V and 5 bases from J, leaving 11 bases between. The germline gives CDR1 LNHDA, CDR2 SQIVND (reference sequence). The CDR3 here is CASSIGTAGTEAFF. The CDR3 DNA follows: TGTGCCAGTAGTATAGGGACAGCGGGGACTGAAGCTTTCTTT.

As DNA, the CDR3 is TGTGCCAGCAGCTTTTCGGGCAGGACAGGTACCTTC. Translation gives CASSFSGRTGTF. The V gene is TRBV7-8, the J gene TRBJ1-2; TRBD1 aligns across 7 bases. Germline V gene lookup returns CDR1 SGHVS and CDR2 FQNEAQ. Trimming at V came to 3 bases and at J to 14 bases, leaving 9 bases not matched to a gene. CDR3 size: 12 residues. Based on the CDR3 plus reference TRBV7-8 and TRBJ1-2, the full variable domain is GAGVSQSPRYKVAKRGQDVALRCDPISGHVSLFWYQQALGQGPEFLTYFQNEAQLDKSGLPSDRFFAERPEGSVSTLKIQRTQQEDSAVYLCASSFSGRTGTFGSGTRLTVV.

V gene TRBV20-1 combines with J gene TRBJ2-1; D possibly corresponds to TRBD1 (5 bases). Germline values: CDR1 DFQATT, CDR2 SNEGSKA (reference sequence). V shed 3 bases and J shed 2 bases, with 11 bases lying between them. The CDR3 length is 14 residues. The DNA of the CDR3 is TGCAGTGCTAGTCTCGGCAGGGCCTACAATGAGCAGTTCTTC. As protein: CSASLGRAYNEQFF.

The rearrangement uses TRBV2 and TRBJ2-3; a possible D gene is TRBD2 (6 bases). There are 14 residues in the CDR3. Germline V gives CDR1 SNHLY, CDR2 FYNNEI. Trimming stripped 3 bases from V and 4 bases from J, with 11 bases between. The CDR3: CASSDGLAPDTQYF. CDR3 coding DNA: TGTGCCAGCAGTGATGGTCTAGCGCCAGATACGCAGTATTTT.

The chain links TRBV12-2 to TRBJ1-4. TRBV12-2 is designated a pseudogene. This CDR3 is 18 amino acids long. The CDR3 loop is CASRLARGCRVPNEKLFF. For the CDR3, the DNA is TGTGCAAGTCGCTTAGCGCGAGGATGTCGGGTTCCTAATGAAAAACTGTTTTTT.

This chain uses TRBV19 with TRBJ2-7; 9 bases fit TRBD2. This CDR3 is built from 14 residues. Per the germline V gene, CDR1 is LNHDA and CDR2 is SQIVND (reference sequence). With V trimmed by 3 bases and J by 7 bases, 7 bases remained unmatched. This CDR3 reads CASSIAGGPGEQYF. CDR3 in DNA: TGTGCCAGTAGTATTGCGGGAGGGCCGGGGGAGCAGTACTTC.

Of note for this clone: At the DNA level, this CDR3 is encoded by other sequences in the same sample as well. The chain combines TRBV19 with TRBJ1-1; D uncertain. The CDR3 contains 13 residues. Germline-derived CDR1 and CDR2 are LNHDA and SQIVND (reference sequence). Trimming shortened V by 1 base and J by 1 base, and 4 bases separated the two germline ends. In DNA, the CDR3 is TGTGCCAGTAGTATAGGGAGGAACACTGAAGCTTTCTTT. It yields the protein CASSIGRNTEAFF.

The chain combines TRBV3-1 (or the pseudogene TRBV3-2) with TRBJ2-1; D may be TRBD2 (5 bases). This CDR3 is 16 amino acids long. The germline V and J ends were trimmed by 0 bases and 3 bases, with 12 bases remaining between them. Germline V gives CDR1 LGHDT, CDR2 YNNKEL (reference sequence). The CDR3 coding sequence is TGTGCCAGCAGCCAAGATTCGGACTCGTTCTACAATGAGCAGTTCTTC. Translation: CASSQDSDSFYNEQFF.

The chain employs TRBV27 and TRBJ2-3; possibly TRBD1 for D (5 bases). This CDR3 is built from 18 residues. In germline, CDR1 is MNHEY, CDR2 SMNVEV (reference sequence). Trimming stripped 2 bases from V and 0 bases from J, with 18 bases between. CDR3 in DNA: TGTGCCAGCAGTTTAACTGTTAGGGGCCAGTCTAGCACAGATACGCAGTATTTT. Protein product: CASSLTVRGQSSTDTQYF.

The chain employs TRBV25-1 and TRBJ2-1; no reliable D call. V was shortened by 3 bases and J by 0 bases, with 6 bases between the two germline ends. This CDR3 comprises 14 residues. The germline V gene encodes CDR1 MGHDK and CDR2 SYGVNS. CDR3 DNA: TGTGCCAGCAGTGACCGGAGCTCCTACAATGAGCAGTTCTTC. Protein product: CASSDRSSYNEQFF.

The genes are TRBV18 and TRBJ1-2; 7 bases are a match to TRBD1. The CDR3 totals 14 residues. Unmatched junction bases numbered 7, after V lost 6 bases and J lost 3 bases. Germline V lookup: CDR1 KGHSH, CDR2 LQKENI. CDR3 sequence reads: CASSIDGTDYGYTF. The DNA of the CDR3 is TGTGCCAGCTCGATAGACGGGACAGACTATGGCTACACCTTC. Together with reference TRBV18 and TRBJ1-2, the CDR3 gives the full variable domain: NAGVMQNPRHLVRRRGQEARLRCSPMKGHSHVYWYRQLPEEGLKFMVYLQKENIIDESGMPKERFSAEFPKEGPSILRIQQVVRGDSAAYFCASSIDGTDYGYTFGSGTRLTVV.

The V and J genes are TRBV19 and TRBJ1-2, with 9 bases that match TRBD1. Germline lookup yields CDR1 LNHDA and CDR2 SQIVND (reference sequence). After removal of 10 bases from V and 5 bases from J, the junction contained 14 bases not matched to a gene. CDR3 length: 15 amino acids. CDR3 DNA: TGTGCCACTACTAGGACAGGGGTCGTCCTATATGGCTACACCTTC. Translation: CATTRTGVVLYGYTF.

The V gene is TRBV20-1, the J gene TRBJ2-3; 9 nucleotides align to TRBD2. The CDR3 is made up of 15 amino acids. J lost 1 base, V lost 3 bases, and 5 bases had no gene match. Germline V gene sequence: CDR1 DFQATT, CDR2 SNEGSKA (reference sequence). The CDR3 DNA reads TGCAGTGCTAGTCACCAGCGGGGGGGCACAGATACGCAGTATTTT. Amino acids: CSASHQRGGTDTQYF.

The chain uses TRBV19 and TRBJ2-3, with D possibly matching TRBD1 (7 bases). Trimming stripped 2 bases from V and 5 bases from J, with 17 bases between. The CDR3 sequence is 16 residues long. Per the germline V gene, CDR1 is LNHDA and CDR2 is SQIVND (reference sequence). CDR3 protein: CASSINSQGGLDTQYF. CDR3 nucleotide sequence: TGTGCCAGTAGTATAAACTCGCAGGGGGGTTTAGATACGCAGTATTTT.

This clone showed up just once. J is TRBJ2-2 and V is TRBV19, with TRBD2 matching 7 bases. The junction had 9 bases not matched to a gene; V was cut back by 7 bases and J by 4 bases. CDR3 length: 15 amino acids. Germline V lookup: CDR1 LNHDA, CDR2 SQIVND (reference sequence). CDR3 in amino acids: CASKDPGGLTGELFF. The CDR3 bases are TGTGCCAGTAAGGACCCGGGGGGACTCACCGGGGAGCTGTTTTTT. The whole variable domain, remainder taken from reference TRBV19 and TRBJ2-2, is DGGITQSPKYLFRKEGQNVTLSCEQNLNHDAMYWYRQDPGQGLRLIYYSQIVNDFQKGDIAEGYSVSREKKESFPLTVTSAQKNPTAFYLCASKDPGGLTGELFFGEGSRLTVL.

In nucleotides, the CDR3 is TGCGCCAGCAGCTTGGGGCCAGGGGGCGACGGAAACACCATATATTTT. Protein sequence: CASSLGPGGDGNTIYF. The chain has TRBV5-1 and TRBJ1-3; 8 bases fit TRBD1. Germline assignment: CDR1 SGHRS and CDR2 YFSETQ. The CDR3 loop spans 16 amino acids. With 0 bases clipped from V and 4 bases from J, the junction kept 6 bases outside the gene matches.

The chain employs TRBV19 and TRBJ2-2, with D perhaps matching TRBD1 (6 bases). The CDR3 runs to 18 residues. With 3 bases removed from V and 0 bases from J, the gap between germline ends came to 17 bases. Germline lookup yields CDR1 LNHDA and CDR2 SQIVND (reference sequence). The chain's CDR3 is CASSIPLLRGTNTGELFF. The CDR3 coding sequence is TGTGCCAGTAGTATTCCCCTCCTCAGGGGAACGAACACCGGGGAGCTGTTTTTT.

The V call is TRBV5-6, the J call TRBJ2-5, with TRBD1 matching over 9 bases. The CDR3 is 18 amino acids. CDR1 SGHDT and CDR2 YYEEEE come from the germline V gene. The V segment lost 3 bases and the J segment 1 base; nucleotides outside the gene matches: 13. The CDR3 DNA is TGTGCCAGCAGCTCACCCCCCGGGACAGGGCACCCCCAAGAGACCCAGTACTTC. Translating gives CASSSPPGTGHPQETQYF.

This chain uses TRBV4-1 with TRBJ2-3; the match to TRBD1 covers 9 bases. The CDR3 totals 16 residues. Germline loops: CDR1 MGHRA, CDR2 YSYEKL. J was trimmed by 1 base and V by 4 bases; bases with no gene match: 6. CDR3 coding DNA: TGCGCCAGCAGCCGTAGCCGGGACAGGGGCACAGATACGCAGTATTTT. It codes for CASSRSRDRGTDTQYF.

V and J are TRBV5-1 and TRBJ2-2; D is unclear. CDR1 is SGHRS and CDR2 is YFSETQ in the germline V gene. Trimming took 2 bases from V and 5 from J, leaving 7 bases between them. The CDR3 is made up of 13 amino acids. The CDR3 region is CASSFTVTGELFF. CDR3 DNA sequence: TGCGCCAGCAGCTTTACAGTAACCGGGGAGCTGTTTTTT.

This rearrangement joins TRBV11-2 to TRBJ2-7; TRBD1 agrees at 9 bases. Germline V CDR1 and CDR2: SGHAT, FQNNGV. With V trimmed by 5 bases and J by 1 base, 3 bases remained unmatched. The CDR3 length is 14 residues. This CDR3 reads CASSAGTGSYEQYF. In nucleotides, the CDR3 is TGTGCCAGCAGCGCCGGGACAGGGTCCTACGAGCAGTACTTC.

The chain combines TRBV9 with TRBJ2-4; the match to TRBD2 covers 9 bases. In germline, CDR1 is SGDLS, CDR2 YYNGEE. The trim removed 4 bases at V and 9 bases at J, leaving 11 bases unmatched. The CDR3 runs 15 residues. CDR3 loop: CASSTGVAGAGIQYF. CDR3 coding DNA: TGTGCCAGCAGCACAGGAGTAGCGGGAGCGGGCATTCAGTACTTC.